This T cell receptor beta chain derives from a study of T cells in tumors after PD-1 blockade. Study-wide context: Either cemiplimab 350 mg every 2 weeks or pembrolizumab 200 mg every 3 weeks was given. Study results and caveats: Blood contained about 40% of the tumor's TCR clonotypes.

This CDR3 region has 15 residues. Per germline, CDR1 SEHNR and CDR2 FQNEAQ (reference sequence). Trimming took 5 bases from V and 3 from J, leaving 16 bases between them. Concerning this clone: Its target is unknown.

Tumor or blood genomic DNA was sequenced, with inputs of about 616 ng to 6,500 ng. TCRdb keeps only in-frame clones here, not all; method: immunoSEQ multiplex PCR. The sample lists tens of thousands of clones; 74% were seen once. The chain couples TRBV7-9 to TRBJ1-2; D possibly corresponds to TRBD1 (5 bases). The sample here was PBMCs, taken after anti-PD-1 treatment. This receptor was identified in a human donor with basal cell carcinoma. DNA of the CDR3: TGTGCCAGCAGCGGGACGGAGCCTCGTGACTATGGCTACACCTTC. Protein product: CASSGTEPRDYGYTF.